This T cell receptor beta chain was sequenced for a study of blood T cell repertoires in COVID-19. Study information: PBMCs, B-cell-depleted T cells, or T cells were the source of the cDNA or gDNA that made up the material.

Method: immunoSEQ multiplex PCR; TCRdb's copy keeps in-frame clones and lacks some. The sample has approximately 300,000 clones, approximately 84% seen once. The germline V gene has CDR1 SNHLY and CDR2 FYNNEI. CDR3 length equals 15 residues. Trimming removed 5 bases from V and 4 bases from J; junction bases left unmatched: 7. The source material was peripheral blood. This TCR derives from an older person with COVID-19, enrolled during active disease. The rearrangement joins TRBV2 to TRBJ2-3; TRBD2 agrees at 9 bases. The CDR3 loop reads CASSLGRGGADTQYF. The CDR3 DNA sequence: TGTGCCAGCAGTCTGGGGCGGGGGGGCGCAGATACGCAGTATTTT. Full variable domain (outside the CDR3, taken from reference TRBV2 and TRBJ2-3): EPEVTQTPSHQVTQMGQEVILRCVPISNHLYFYWYRQILGQKVEFLVSFYNNEISEKSEIFDDQFSVERPDGSNFTLKIRSTKLEDSAMYFCASSLGRGGADTQYFGPGTRLTVL.